This T cell receptor beta chain was identified during a study of blood T cell repertoires in COVID-19. Each participant's cohort was designated according to participant-reported clinical history. Germline-derived CDR1 and CDR2 are KGHSH and LQKENI. J gave up 11 bases and V 2 bases, and 6 bases lay outside the gene matches. The CDR3 loop spans 13 amino acids. Authors' processing steps: Estimation of nucleated cell counts was performed using reference gene primer amplification. Assay used: immunoSEQ multiplex PCR; TCRdb lists only in-frame clones, some missing. That table is the source of V, J and clone size, and D and trimming were worked out from the DNA. The sample comprises 250,000 or so clones, more than 75% of which are singletons, and around 2.4% rests with the top ten.

The sample consisted of PBMCs or T cells enriched from blood (not recorded which). This clonotype was sampled from a woman aged 18 to 35 who had recovered from COVID-19. V usage is TRBV18 and J usage is TRBJ1-3; TRBD1 aligns across 7 bases. The CDR3 is CASSPMDRKSIYF. CDR3 DNA sequence: TGTGCCAGCTCACCAATGGACAGGAAGTCCATATATTTT.